This T cell receptor beta chain is from a study of cytomegalovirus exposure and HLA in healthy donors. A multiplex PCR was run with 60 Vbeta primers and 13 Jbeta primers. Measured with immunoSEQ multiplex PCR; TCRdb has only the in-frame clones, and not every one. The sample lists about 150,000 clones, 70% seen once, with about 2% in the top ten. This receptor was obtained from a woman aged 55-69 years in good health and CMV-seropositive. Sequenced sample: PBMCs.

The CDR3, as DNA: TGCGCCAGCAGCTTGTATAGCAATCAGCCCCAGCATTTT. This codes for CASSLYSNQPQHF. V usage is TRBV5-1 and J usage is TRBJ1-5; D is undetermined. The CDR3 extends over 13 amino acids. Germline-derived CDR1 and CDR2 are SGHRS and YFSETQ. V lost 1 base to trimming and J lost 0 bases, with 2 bases between them. Supplemented by reference TRBV5-1 and TRBJ1-5, the full variable domain reads KAGVTQTPRYLIKTRGQQVTLSCSPISGHRSVSWYQQTPGQGLQFLFEYFSETQRNKGNFPGRFSGRQFSNSRSEMNVSTLELGDSALYLCASSLYSNQPQHFGDGTRLSIL.